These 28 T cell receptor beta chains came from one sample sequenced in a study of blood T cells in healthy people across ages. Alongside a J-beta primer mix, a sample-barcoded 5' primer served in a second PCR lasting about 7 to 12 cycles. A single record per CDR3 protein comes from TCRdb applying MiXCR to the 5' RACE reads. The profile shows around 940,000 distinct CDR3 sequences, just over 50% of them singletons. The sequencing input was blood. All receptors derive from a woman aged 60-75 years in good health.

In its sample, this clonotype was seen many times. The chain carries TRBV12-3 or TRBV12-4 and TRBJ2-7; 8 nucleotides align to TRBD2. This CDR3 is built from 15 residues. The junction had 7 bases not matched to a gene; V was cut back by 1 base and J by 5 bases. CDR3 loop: CASSLGLAMANEQYF. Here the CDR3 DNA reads TGTGCCAGCAGTTTAGGACTAGCGATGGCCAACGAGCAGTACTTC.

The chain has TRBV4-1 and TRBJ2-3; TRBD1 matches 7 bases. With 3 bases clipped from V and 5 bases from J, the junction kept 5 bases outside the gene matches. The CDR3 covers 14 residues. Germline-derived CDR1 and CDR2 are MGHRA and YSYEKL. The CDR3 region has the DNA TGCGCCAGCAGCCAGTCGACAGGGCAAGATACGCAGTATTTT. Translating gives CASSQSTGQDTQYF.

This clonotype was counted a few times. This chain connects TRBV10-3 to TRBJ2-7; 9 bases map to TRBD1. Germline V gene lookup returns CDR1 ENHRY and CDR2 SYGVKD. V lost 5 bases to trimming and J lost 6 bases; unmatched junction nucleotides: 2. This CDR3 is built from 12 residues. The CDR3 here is CAISWTGAEQYF. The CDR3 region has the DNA TGTGCCATCAGTTGGACAGGGGCCGAGCAGTACTTC.

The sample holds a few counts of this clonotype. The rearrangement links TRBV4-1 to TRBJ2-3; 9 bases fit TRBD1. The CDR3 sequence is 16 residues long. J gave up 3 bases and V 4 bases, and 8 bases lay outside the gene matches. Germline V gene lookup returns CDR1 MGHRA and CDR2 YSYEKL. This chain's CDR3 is CASSPRPGQGTDTQYF. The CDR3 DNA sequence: TGCGCCAGCAGCCCAAGGCCGGGACAGGGAACAGATACGCAGTATTTT.

The CDR3 is CASSPTQSYEQYF. CDR3 nucleotide sequence: TGCGCCAGCAGCCCCACCCAGTCCTACGAGCAGTACTTC. The V and J genes are TRBV5-1 and TRBJ2-7; D is unclear. The V end was cut by 4 bases, the J end by 1 base, with 9 bases between. Germline CDR1 and CDR2: SGHRS and YFSETQ. This CDR3 is 13 amino acids long.

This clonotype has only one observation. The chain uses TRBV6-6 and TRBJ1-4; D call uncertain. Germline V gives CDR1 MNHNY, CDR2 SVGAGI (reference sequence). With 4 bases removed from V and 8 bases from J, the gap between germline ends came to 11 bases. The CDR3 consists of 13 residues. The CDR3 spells CASSLQVYEKLFF. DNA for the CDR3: TGTGCCAGCAGTTTGCAGGTGTACGAAAAACTGTTTTTT.

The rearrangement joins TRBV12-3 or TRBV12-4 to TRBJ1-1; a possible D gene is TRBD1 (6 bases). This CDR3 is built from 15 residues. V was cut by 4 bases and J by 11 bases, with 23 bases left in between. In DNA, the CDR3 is TGTGCCAGCAGTTCGAACGACAGGTCTGGAAGTGGGGCTTTCTTT. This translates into CASSSNDRSGSGAFF.

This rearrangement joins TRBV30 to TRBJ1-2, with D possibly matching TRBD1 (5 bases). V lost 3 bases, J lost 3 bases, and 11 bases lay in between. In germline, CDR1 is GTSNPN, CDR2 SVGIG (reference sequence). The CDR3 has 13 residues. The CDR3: CAWRPQVDYGYTF. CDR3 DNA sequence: TGTGCCTGGAGACCACAGGTGGACTATGGCTACACCTTC.

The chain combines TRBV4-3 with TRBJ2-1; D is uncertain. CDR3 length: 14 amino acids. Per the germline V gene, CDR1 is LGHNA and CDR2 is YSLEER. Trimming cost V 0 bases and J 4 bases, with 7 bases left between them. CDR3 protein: CASSQEVYYNEQFF. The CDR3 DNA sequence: TGCGCCAGCAGCCAAGAAGTGTATTACAATGAGCAGTTCTTC.

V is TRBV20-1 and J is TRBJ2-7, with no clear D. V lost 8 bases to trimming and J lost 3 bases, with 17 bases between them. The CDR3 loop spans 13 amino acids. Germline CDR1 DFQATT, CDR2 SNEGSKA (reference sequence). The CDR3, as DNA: TGCAGTACTTGGACCCAGCCCGACTACGAGCAGTACTTC. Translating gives CSTWTQPDYEQYF.

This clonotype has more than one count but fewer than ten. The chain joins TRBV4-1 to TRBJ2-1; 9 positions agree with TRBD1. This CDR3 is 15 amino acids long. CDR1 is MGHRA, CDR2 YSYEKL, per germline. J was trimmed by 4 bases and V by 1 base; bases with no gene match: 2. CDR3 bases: TGCGCCAGCAGCCAAGGGGACAGGGTATACAATGAGCAGTTCTTC. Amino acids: CASSQGDRVYNEQFF.

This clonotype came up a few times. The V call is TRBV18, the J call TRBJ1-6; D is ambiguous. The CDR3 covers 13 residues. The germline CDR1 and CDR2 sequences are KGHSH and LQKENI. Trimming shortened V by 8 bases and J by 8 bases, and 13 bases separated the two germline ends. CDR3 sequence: CASTPGGYSPLHF. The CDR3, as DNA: TGTGCCAGCACCCCGGGCGGTTATTCACCCCTCCACTTT.

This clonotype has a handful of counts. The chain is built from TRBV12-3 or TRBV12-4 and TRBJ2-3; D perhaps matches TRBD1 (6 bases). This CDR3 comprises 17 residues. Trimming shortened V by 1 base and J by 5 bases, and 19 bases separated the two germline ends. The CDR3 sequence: CASSLGPGTRIQDTQYF. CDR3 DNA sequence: TGTGCCAGCAGTTTAGGTCCCGGGACAAGGATTCAAGATACGCAGTATTTT.

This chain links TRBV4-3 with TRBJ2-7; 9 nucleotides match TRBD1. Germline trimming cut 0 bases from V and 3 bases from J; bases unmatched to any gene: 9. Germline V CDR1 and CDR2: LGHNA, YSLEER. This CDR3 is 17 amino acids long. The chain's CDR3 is CASSQDQRGQGFYEQYF. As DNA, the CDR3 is TGCGCCAGCAGCCAAGATCAGCGGGGACAGGGATTCTACGAGCAGTACTTC.

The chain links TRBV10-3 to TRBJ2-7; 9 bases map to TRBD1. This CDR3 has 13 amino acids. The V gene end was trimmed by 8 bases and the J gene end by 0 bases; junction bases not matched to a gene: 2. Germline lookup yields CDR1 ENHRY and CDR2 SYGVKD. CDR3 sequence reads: CAIGGQGSYEQYF. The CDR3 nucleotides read TGTGCCATCGGGGGACAGGGCTCCTACGAGCAGTACTTC.

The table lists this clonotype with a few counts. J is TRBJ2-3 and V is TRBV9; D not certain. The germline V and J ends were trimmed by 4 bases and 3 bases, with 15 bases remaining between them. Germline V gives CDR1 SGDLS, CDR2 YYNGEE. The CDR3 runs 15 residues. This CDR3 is CASSPELHGTDTQYF. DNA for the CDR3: TGTGCCAGCAGCCCTGAATTACACGGAACAGATACGCAGTATTTT. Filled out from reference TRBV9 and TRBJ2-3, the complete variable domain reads DSGVTQTPKHLITATGQRVTLRCSPRSGDLSVYWYQQSLDQGLQFLIQYYNGEERAKGNILERFSAQQFPDLHSELNLSSLELGDSALYFCASSPELHGTDTQYFGPGTRLTVL.

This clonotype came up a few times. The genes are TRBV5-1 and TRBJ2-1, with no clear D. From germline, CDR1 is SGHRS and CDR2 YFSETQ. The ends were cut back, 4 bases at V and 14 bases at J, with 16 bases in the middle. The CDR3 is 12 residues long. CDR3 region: CASSALRSRKFF. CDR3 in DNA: TGCGCCAGCAGCGCTCTAAGGAGCCGTAAGTTCTTC.

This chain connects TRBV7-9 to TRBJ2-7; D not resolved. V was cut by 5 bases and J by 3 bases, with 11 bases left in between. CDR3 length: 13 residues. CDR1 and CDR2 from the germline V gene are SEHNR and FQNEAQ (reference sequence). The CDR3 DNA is TGTGCCAGCAGCGTAAATTCCCTCTACGAGCAGTACTTC. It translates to CASSVNSLYEQYF.

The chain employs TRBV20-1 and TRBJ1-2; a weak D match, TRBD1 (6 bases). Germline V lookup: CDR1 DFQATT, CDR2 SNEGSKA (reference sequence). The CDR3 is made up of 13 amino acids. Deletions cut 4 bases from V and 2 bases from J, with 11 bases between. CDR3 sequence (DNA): TGCAGTGCTATTAAGGACAGCAACTATGGCTACACCTTC. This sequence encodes CSAIKDSNYGYTF.

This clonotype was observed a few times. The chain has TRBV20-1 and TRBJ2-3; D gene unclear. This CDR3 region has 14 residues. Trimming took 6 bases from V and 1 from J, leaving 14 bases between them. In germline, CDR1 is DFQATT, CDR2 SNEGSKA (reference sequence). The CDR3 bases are TGCAGTGCCGACCGAGAACAAGGCACAGATACGCAGTATTTT. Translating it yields CSADREQGTDTQYF.

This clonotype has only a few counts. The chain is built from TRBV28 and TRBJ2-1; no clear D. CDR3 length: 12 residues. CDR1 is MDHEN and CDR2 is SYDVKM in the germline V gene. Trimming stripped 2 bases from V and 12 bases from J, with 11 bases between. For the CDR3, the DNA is TGTGCCAGCAGTTTACAAAGGTTTGGGCAGTTCTTC. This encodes CASSLQRFGQFF.

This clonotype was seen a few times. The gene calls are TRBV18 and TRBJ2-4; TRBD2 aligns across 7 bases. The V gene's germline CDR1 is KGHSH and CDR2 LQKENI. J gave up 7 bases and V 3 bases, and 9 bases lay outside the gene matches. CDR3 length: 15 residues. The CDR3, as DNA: TGTGCCAGCTCACCGGGAGAGACTAGCTGGAACATTCAGTACTTC. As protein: CASSPGETSWNIQYF.

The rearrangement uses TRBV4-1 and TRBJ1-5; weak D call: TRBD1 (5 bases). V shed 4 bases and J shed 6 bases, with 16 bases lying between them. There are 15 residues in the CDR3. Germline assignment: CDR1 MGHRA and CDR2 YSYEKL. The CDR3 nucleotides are TGCGCCAGCAGCCCCCAGGGACGTTCTACTCAGCCCCAGCATTTT. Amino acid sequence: CASSPQGRSTQPQHF.

This CDR3 is CSARPPSGIWETQYF. The CDR3 coding sequence is TGCAGTGCTAGACCACCTAGCGGGATATGGGAGACCCAGTACTTC. The chain employs TRBV20-1 and TRBJ2-5; TRBD2 agrees at 9 bases. The CDR3 loop spans 15 amino acids. In germline, CDR1 is DFQATT, CDR2 SNEGSKA (reference sequence). Trimming at V came to 2 bases and at J to 5 bases, leaving 9 bases not matched to a gene.

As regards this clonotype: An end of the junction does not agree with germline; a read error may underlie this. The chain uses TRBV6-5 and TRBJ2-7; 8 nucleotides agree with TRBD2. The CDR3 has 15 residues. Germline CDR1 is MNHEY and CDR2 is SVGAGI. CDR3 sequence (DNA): TGTGCCGGCAGTCCGCGCCGAGCGGGAGCCTACGAGCAGTACTTC. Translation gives CAGSPRRAGAYEQYF.

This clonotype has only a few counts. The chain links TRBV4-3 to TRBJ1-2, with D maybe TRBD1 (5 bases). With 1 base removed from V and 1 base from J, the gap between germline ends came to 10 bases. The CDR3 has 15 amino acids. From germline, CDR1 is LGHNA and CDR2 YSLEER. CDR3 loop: CASSQAPGGNYGYTF. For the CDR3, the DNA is TGCGCCAGCAGCCAAGCCCCTGGGGGTAACTATGGCTACACCTTC.

The CDR3 DNA sequence: TGTGCCAGCAGTTACCCGGCAGGGCTAGCCAAAAACATTCAGTACTTC. This sequence encodes CASSYPAGLAKNIQYF. The rearrangement joins TRBV6-2 or TRBV6-3 to TRBJ2-4, with a possible D match to TRBD1 (5 bases). The CDR3 runs 16 residues. V dropped 2 bases and J dropped 0 bases, with 11 bases sitting between them. Germline assignment: CDR1 MNHEY and CDR2 SVGEGT.

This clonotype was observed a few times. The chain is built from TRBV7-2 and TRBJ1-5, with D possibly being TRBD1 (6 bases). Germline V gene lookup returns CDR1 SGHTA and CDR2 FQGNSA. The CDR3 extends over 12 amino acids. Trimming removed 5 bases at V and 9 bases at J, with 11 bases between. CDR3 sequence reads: CASSGGSGPQHF. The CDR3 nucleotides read TGTGCCAGCAGCGGGGGCTCCGGGCCCCAGCATTTT.